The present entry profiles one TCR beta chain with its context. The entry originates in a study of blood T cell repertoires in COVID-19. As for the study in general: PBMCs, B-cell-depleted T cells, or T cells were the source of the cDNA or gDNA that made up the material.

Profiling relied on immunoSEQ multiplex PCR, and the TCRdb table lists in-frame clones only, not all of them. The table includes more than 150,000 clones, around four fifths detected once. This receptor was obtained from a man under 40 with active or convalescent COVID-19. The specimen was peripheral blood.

Here the CDR3 DNA reads TGTGCCACCAGTGGCTATACAGGGGACAACACAGATACGCAGTATTTT. It is translated as CATSGYTGDNTDTQYF. This sequence joins TRBV24-1 and TRBJ2-3; the match to TRBD1 covers 7 bases. The CDR3 extends over 16 amino acids. The germline V gene has CDR1 KGHDR and CDR2 SFDVKD. The J segment lost 2 bases and the V segment lost 5 bases, leaving 9 bases of the junction unmatched.